This paragraph covers one T cell receptor beta chain sequence. Its cognate antigen is unknown. Using immunoSEQ multiplex PCR, the repertoire was profiled, and TCRdb retains in-frame clones only, with some absent. The sample gives approximately 39,000 clones, around four fifths of which show up once; roughly 22% is in the top ten. This sample is drawn from a study of CD4 T cells in relation to SARS-CoV-2 and coronaviruses. Study overall: TCR beta CDR3s were sequenced after 10-day antigen culture of PBMCs.

The sequenced material came from memory CD4+ T cells from PBMCs, cultured in vitro. This sequence was found in an adult with COVID-19.

The CDR3 region has the DNA TGTGCCAGCAGCTTGAAGCGGGGCGCCGCCTACAATGAGCAGTTCTTC. Residues: CASSLKRGAAYNEQFF. The chain uses TRBV5-4 and TRBJ2-1, with 7 positions matching TRBD2. Germline CDR1 SGHNT, CDR2 YYREEE (reference sequence). This CDR3 has 16 amino acids. The J segment lost 2 bases and the V segment lost 1 base, leaving 6 bases of the junction unmatched.